These T cell receptor beta chains were read from a single sample in a study of blood T cell repertoires in COVID-19. Method: immunoSEQ multiplex PCR; TCRdb's copy keeps in-frame clones and lacks some. Of around 100,000 clones listed, 84% were seen once; the top ten hold approximately 13%. Sequencing input: peripheral blood. The receptors were sampled from a human donor in a cohort sampled during active or convalescent COVID-19. The CDR3 runs from the conserved cysteine through the conserved F or W. A D gene is named only where the DNA matches it firmly. Clone size is stated in some rows and not others, as once, few, many or a class when expanded.

V,J,D,size,DNA,CDR3
TRBV4-3,TRBJ2-5,-,-,TGCGCCAGCAGCCAAGGAAGGGTTGGAGGGACCCAGTACTTC,CASSQGRVGGTQYF
TRBV7-8,TRBJ2-1,-,-,TGTGCCAGCAGCCCTAGACCAGCTTCGGATGAGCAGTTCTTC,CASSPRPASDEQFF
TRBV7-2,TRBJ1-3,-,-,TGTGCCAGCAGCTGGGCTACCTCTGGAAACACCATATATTTT,CASSWATSGNTIYF
TRBV6-4,TRBJ2-3,-,once,TGTGCCAGCAGCGAACAGGTGGGGGGAGATACGCAGTATTTT,CASSEQVGGDTQYF
TRBV5-4,TRBJ1-1,TRBD1,-,TGTGCCAGCAGCCGGACGGGACAGGGGAACACTGAAGCTTTCTTT,CASSRTGQGNTEAFF
TRBV5-4,TRBJ2-1,TRBD2,few,TGTGCCACCCGGGAGCGGGGGCCCTACAATGAGCAGTTCTTC,CATRERGPYNEQFF
TRBV30,TRBJ1-6,-,-,TGTGCCTGGAGTGGTACGGATTCACCCCTCCACTTT,CAWSGTDSPLHF
TRBV12-3/TRBV12-4,TRBJ2-7,-,-,TGTGCCAGCGGGCGGGGACAGCTCTACGAGCAGTACTTC,CASGRGQLYEQYF
TRBV5-4,TRBJ2-3,TRBD2,few,TGTGCCAGCAGCCAGGGACTAGCGGGGGGGGTAGATACGCAGTATTTT,CASSQGLAGGVDTQYF
TRBV6-5,TRBJ1-5,-,-,TGTGCCAGCGTCGATAGGAGGGGCAATCAGCCCCAGCATTTT,CASVDRRGNQPQHF
TRBV5-8,TRBJ1-2,TRBD1,-,TGTGCCAGCAGCTACGGGACAGGGGTCTATGGCTACACCTTC,CASSYGTGVYGYTF
TRBV3-1/TRBV3-2,TRBJ1-1,-,-,TGTGCCAGCAGCCAGAGGAACTTCAACACTGAAGCTTTCTTT,CASSQRNFNTEAFF
TRBV28,TRBJ1-2,TRBD1,-,TGTGCCAGCAGACGGACAGGGTCTTCCTTTCTGTATGGCTACACCTTC,CASRRTGSSFLYGYTF
TRBV5-4,TRBJ1-2,TRBD1,-,TGTGCCAGCAGCCACCCGGACAGGACAGGTGGCTACACCTTC,CASSHPDRTGGYTF
TRBV4-1,TRBJ1-5,-,-,TGCGCCAGCAGCCAGGGGTCAGGGAATAGCAATCAGCCCCAGCATTTT,CASSQGSGNSNQPQHF
TRBV5-5,TRBJ1-4,-,-,TGTGCCAGCAGCTCCAGGGTAGTTGGAGAAAAACTGTTTTTT,CASSSRVVGEKLFF
TRBV18,TRBJ1-4,-,-,TGTGCCAGCTCACCAGGAGGCAGAGGTGCAACTAATGAAAAACTGTTTTTT,CASSPGGRGATNEKLFF
TRBV9,TRBJ2-7,-,-,TGTGCCAGCAGCCCTCAGACTGGGTACGAGCAGTACTTC,CASSPQTGYEQYF
TRBV6-5,TRBJ1-5,-,-,TGTGCCAGCAGTCTAACCTTAAATCAGCCCCAGCATTTT,CASSLTLNQPQHF
TRBV4-2,TRBJ2-6,TRBD2,-,TGTGCCAGCAGCCAAGAGCGTCAGGCGGGAGGTTTTGTCTCTGGGGCCAACGTCCTGACTTTC,CASSQERQAGGFVSGANVLTF
TRBV6-2/TRBV6-3,TRBJ2-7,-,-,TGTGCCAGCAGTTACGACAGCATCTCCTACGAGCAGTACTTC,CASSYDSISYEQYF
TRBV7-2,TRBJ1-2,TRBD1,once,TGTGCCAGCAGCTTAGGGACAGGGGACTATGGCTACACCTTC,CASSLGTGDYGYTF
TRBV27,TRBJ1-6,-,once,TGTGCCAGCAGTTTAGATCAGAATAATTCACCCCTCCACTTT,CASSLDQNNSPLHF